This entry lists 30 T cell receptor beta chains sequenced from one sample in a study of CD8+ T cells in alopecia areata. cDNA reverse transcribed from extracted RNA served as the sequencing template. Clones were read by immunoSEQ multiplex PCR, and TCRdb kept only the in-frame ones, dropping some. This sample yields about 120,000 clones, of which roughly 63% are seen a single time; roughly 30% belongs to the top ten. Treatment indicated: oral pan-JAK inhibitor, 5-10 mg twice daily. The sample consisted of CD8+ T cells sorted from blood, taken at week 4, from a patient treated with tofacitinib. These receptors all stem from a human donor with alopecia areata.

The J gene is TRBJ2-7, the V gene TRBV29-1; 7 positions match TRBD1. Germline CDR1 and CDR2: SQVTM and ANQGSEA. CDR3 length equals 15 residues. V gave up 3 bases and J gave up 2 bases; unmatched junction bases: 10. DNA for the CDR3: TGCAGCGTTGAGGATGCTGGGGGACAGACCTACGAGCAGTACTTC. It codes for CSVEDAGGQTYEQYF.

This chain uses TRBV6-5 with TRBJ2-2; 9 bases match TRBD2. Trimming took 0 bases from V and 6 from J; bases not matched to a gene: 5. The CDR3 is made up of 16 amino acids. Germline V gene sequence: CDR1 MNHEY, CDR2 SVGAGI. CDR3 protein: CASSYSLAGAPGELFF. In nucleotides, the CDR3 is TGTGCCAGCAGTTACTCGTTAGCGGGGGCCCCCGGGGAGCTGTTTTTT.

This clone was found a few times. This sequence joins TRBV25-1 and TRBJ2-3; 8 bases align to TRBD1. The junction had 8 bases not matched to a gene; V was cut back by 8 bases and J by 1 base. The CDR3 consists of 15 residues. The V gene's germline CDR1 is MGHDK and CDR2 SYGVNS. This CDR3 reads CASGAPGQGTDTQYF. CDR3 DNA: TGTGCCAGCGGAGCTCCGGGACAGGGCACAGATACGCAGTATTTT.

The count of this clone is one. This chain uses TRBV9 with TRBJ1-1; D may be TRBD1 (6 bases). Germline V gene data show CDR1 as SGDLS and CDR2 as YYNGEE. V lost 7 bases, J lost 1 base, and 11 bases lay in between. There are 13 residues in the CDR3. The CDR3 sequence: CASGETGNTEAFF. CDR3 nucleotide sequence: TGTGCCAGCGGAGAGACAGGGAACACTGAAGCTTTCTTT.

About this clone: Within the sample, other DNA sequences also encode this same CDR3. This sequence joins TRBV27 and TRBJ2-7; D is uncertain. The CDR3 has 13 amino acids. Looked up from germline, CDR1 is MNHEY and CDR2 is SMNVEV (reference sequence). V lost 3 bases to trimming and J lost 1 base, with 7 bases between them. The CDR3, as DNA: TGTGCCAGCAGTTTGACCGCTTCCTACGAGCAGTACTTC. Encoded protein: CASSLTASYEQYF.

The V call is TRBV29-1, the J call TRBJ2-2; D perhaps matches TRBD1 (5 bases). This CDR3 contains 12 residues. Germline loops: CDR1 SQVTM, CDR2 ANQGSEA. V lost 4 bases, J lost 7 bases, and 10 bases lay in between. The CDR3 protein is CSVVGVGGELFF. The CDR3 DNA follows: TGCAGCGTTGTAGGGGTAGGCGGGGAGCTGTTTTTT.

The V and J genes are TRBV6-5 and TRBJ1-6; D is unresolved. Deletions cut 2 bases from V and 5 bases from J, with 10 bases between. The CDR3 length is 15 residues. Germline CDR1 reads MNHEY; CDR2 reads SVGAGI. CDR3 nucleotides: TGTGCCAGCAGTTACAGAACAGAGAATAATTCACCCCTCCACTTT. Its translation: CASSYRTENNSPLHF.

The genes are TRBV2 and TRBJ2-5; tentatively, D is TRBD2 (7 bases). The CDR3 totals 16 residues. V was clipped by 4 bases and J by 4 bases, with 19 bases between them. CDR1 SNHLY and CDR2 FYNNEI come from the germline V gene. CDR3 amino acids: CASSGKGGALGETQYF. As DNA, the CDR3 is TGTGCCAGCAGTGGAAAGGGGGGGGCCTTAGGAGAGACCCAGTACTTC.

As DNA, the CDR3 is TGTGCCTGTCTAAGCGTAGAGACCCAGTACTTC. It encodes CACLSVETQYF. The chain has TRBV30 and TRBJ2-5; D gene uncertain. Germline V gene data show CDR1 as GTSNPN and CDR2 as SVGIG (reference sequence). This CDR3 spans 11 amino acids. Trimming took off 6 bases at V and 4 bases at J, with 9 bases between the two ends.

CDR3 in DNA: TGTGCCAGCAGGGGACAGGGAGACATTCAGTACTTC. It specifies CASRGQGDIQYF. This chain links TRBV2 with TRBJ2-4; 9 bases are a match to TRBD1. CDR3 length: 12 amino acids. Germline assignment: CDR1 SNHLY and CDR2 FYNNEI. V gave up 6 bases and J gave up 8 bases; unmatched junction bases: 2.

V and J are TRBV29-1 and TRBJ1-1; no reliable D call. In germline, CDR1 is SQVTM, CDR2 ANQGSEA. CDR3 size: 14 residues. The V gene lost 3 bases and the J gene lost 0 bases, with 11 bases spanning the gap. The CDR3 nucleotides read TGCAGCGTTGACTTGGGCAAGGTGAACACTGAAGCTTTCTTT. This gives the protein CSVDLGKVNTEAFF.

The V call is TRBV15, the J call TRBJ2-7, with 14 positions matching TRBD2. CDR3 size: 15 residues. The V and J ends lost 5 bases and 5 bases, in that order; junction bases with no gene match: 5. Germline V gives CDR1 LNHNV, CDR2 YYDKDF (reference sequence). The CDR3 nucleotides are TGTGCCACCAGCGGGGAGGGACTAGCGGGAGACGAGCAGTACTTC. Translating it yields CATSGEGLAGDEQYF.

The genes are TRBV21-1 and TRBJ2-5; no DNA check was done on the table's D call, TRBD2. TRBV21-1 is a pseudogene segment. This CDR3 has 17 residues. CDR3 protein: CASSRGTSGGIEETQYF. The CDR3 DNA is TGTGCCAGCAGCAGAGGGACTAGCGGGGGGATAGAAGAGACCCAGTACTTC.

The chain uses TRBV9 and TRBJ2-7; possible D gene TRBD2, 6 bases. Trimming stripped 3 bases from V and 5 bases from J, with 12 bases between. CDR3 size: 13 residues. Germline V lookup: CDR1 SGDLS, CDR2 YYNGEE. The CDR3 sequence: CASSDASDHEQYF. The CDR3 DNA follows: TGTGCCAGCAGCGATGCTAGCGATCACGAGCAGTACTTC.

This clone has only a few counts. J is TRBJ1-2 and V is TRBV27; D is undetermined. This CDR3 spans 11 amino acids. V dropped 6 bases and J dropped 2 bases, with 4 bases sitting between them. From germline, CDR1 is MNHEY and CDR2 SMNVEV (reference sequence). Here the CDR3 reads CASRTNYGYTF. CDR3 nucleotides: TGTGCCAGCAGAACCAACTATGGCTACACCTTC.

The chain couples TRBV30 to TRBJ1-2; 9 nucleotides align to TRBD1. This CDR3 spans 12 amino acids. Per the germline V gene, CDR1 is GTSNPN and CDR2 is SVGIG (reference sequence). Unmatched junction bases numbered 4, after V lost 3 bases and J lost 8 bases. CDR3 residues: CAWRGQGGGYTF. The CDR3 coding sequence is TGTGCCTGGAGGGGACAGGGTGGAGGCTACACCTTC.

There are a few counts of this clone. The rearrangement links TRBV27 to TRBJ2-1; possible D gene TRBD2, 5 bases. V lost 4 bases and J lost 6, with 10 bases in between. CDR3 length: 13 residues. Germline V gene data show CDR1 as MNHEY and CDR2 as SMNVEV (reference sequence). The CDR3 reads CASSSTSTNEQFF. The CDR3 region has the DNA TGTGCCAGCAGTTCCACTAGTACCAATGAGCAGTTCTTC.

The V gene is TRBV29-1, the J gene TRBJ2-7; 9 bases are shared with TRBD1. This CDR3 comprises 14 residues. V gave up 3 bases and J gave up 3 bases; unmatched junction bases: 6. CDR1 and CDR2 (germline): SQVTM, ANQGSEA. CDR3 bases: TGCAGCGTTGAGATCCGGGACAGGGACTACGAGCAGTACTTC. Its protein is CSVEIRDRDYEQYF.

This clone came up once. The chain links TRBV29-1 to TRBJ2-7; no reliable D call. Germline lookup yields CDR1 SQVTM and CDR2 ANQGSEA. The CDR3 covers 13 residues. The V gene lost 4 bases and the J gene lost 4 bases, with 14 bases spanning the gap. The CDR3 region has the DNA TGCAGCGTTGCCCATTGGTCTACGTACGAGCAGTACTTC. Encoded protein: CSVAHWSTYEQYF.

In this sample, this clone turned up a few times. The chain uses TRBV7-9 and TRBJ2-5; D remains ambiguous. CDR3 size: 11 residues. The germline V gene encodes CDR1 SEHNR and CDR2 FQNEAQ (reference sequence). V gave up 4 bases and J gave up 9 bases, with 9 bases separating them. CDR3 amino acids: CASSSTIPQYF. CDR3 coding DNA: TGTGCCAGCAGCTCAACCATACCCCAGTACTTC.

The rearrangement links TRBV13 to TRBJ1-4; 9 bases are a match to TRBD1. With 5 bases clipped from V and 10 bases from J, the junction kept 8 bases outside the gene matches. Per germline, CDR1 PRHDT and CDR2 FYEKMQ (reference sequence). There are 14 residues in the CDR3. DNA for the CDR3: TGTGCCAGCAGCCTCGGGACAGGGAGGCGAAAACTGTTTTTT. Encoded protein: CASSLGTGRRKLFF.

Concerning this clone: A junction end diverges from the germline sequence, so it may reflect a read error. V is TRBV7-9 and J is TRBJ2-1; D call uncertain. Germline V gives CDR1 SEHNR, CDR2 FQNEAQ (reference sequence). The CDR3 runs 13 residues. The CDR3 coding sequence is TGTGCCAGCAGCTTCGTCTCCCACAATGAGCAGTTCTTC. Protein sequence: CASSFVSHNEQFF.

The chain uses TRBV19 and TRBJ1-2; 8 nucleotides align to TRBD1. The CDR3 sequence is 13 residues long. Per germline, CDR1 LNHDA and CDR2 SQIVND (reference sequence). Trimming took 7 bases from V and 4 from J; bases not matched to a gene: 5. CDR3 in DNA: TGTGCCAGTACGGACAGGGCTGTCTATGGCTACACCTTC. Its translation is CASTDRAVYGYTF.

The chain is built from TRBV7-2 and TRBJ2-7; D gene ambiguous. The CDR3 is 12 amino acids. The germline gives CDR1 SGHTA, CDR2 FQGNSA. V lost 1 base and J lost 1, with 2 bases in between. The CDR3 loop is CASSLESYEQYF. The CDR3, as DNA: TGTGCCAGCAGCTTAGAATCCTACGAGCAGTACTTC.

The V gene is TRBV15, the J gene TRBJ2-5; TRBD2 aligns across 9 bases. Germline values: CDR1 LNHNV, CDR2 YYDKDF (reference sequence). J gave up 5 bases and V 3 bases, and 10 bases lay outside the gene matches. The CDR3 spans 16 residues. CDR3 nucleotide sequence: TGTGCCACCAGCAGGGACCTTAGCGGGGGCAGTGAGACCCAGTACTTC. It yields the protein CATSRDLSGGSETQYF.

This chain connects TRBV27 to TRBJ2-7, with TRBD1 as a possible D gene (6 bases). The ends were cut back, 3 bases at V and 2 bases at J, with 8 bases in the middle. The CDR3 loop spans 13 amino acids. The germline V gene encodes CDR1 MNHEY and CDR2 SMNVEV (reference sequence). Here the CDR3 reads CASSFRDTYEQYF. The CDR3 region has the DNA TGTGCCAGCAGTTTCCGGGACACCTACGAGCAGTACTTC.

J is TRBJ2-5 and V is TRBV29-1; maybe TRBD2 (5 bases). The V gene lost 4 bases and the J gene lost 4 bases, with 10 bases spanning the gap. This CDR3 contains 12 residues. Germline CDR1 and CDR2: SQVTM and ANQGSEA. CDR3 region: CSVAEGPETQYF. The DNA of the CDR3 is TGCAGCGTTGCTGAGGGCCCAGAGACCCAGTACTTC.

This clone was found a few times. This same CDR3 is encoded by further DNA sequences in the sample. The chain joins TRBV29-1 to TRBJ2-3; weak D call: TRBD1 (5 bases). There are 13 residues in the CDR3. Trimming took 3 bases from V and 0 from J, leaving 7 bases between them. Per the germline V gene, CDR1 is SQVTM and CDR2 is ANQGSEA. As DNA, the CDR3 is TGCAGCGTTGACAGGGATAGCACAGATACGCAGTATTTT. As protein: CSVDRDSTDTQYF.

V is TRBV27 and J is TRBJ2-6; D gene unclear. The germline gives CDR1 MNHEY, CDR2 SMNVEV (reference sequence). This CDR3 spans 17 amino acids. The ends were cut back, 5 bases at V and 0 bases at J, with 14 bases in the middle. The CDR3 region has the DNA TGTGCCAGCAGTCCGGACCTCTCCCTCTCTGGGGCCAACGTCCTGACTTTC. Residues: CASSPDLSLSGANVLTF.

This sequence joins TRBV6-5 and TRBJ2-2, with a possible D match to TRBD1 (5 bases). The CDR3 is 15 amino acids. CDR1 is MNHEY, CDR2 SVGAGI, per germline. Trimming took off 4 bases at V and 5 bases at J, with 14 bases between the two ends. The CDR3 reads CASSSGHVATGELFF. The CDR3 DNA is TGTGCCAGCAGTTCCGGACACGTCGCGACCGGGGAGCTGTTTTTT.